Listed here are 20 T cell receptor beta chains from one sample, sequenced in a study of T cells in Graves' hyperthyroidism and ophthalmopathy. TCR beta CDR3 regions were amplified from RNA. A set of HTBI primers served as the primers for a first-round RT-PCR of the TCR CDR3. TCRdb re-called the multiplex PCR reads through MiXCR, storing one row per CDR3 protein. Seen here are some 180,000 distinct CDR3 sequences, 17% observed once, and the top ten hold roughly 55%. The sample taken for sequencing was blood. The origin of the receptors is a woman in her forties or fifties with Graves' hyperthyroidism.

This clonotype came up many times. CDR3 sequence: CASSFRGGDTEAFF. The CDR3, as DNA: TGTGCCAGCAGCTTCCGGGGGGGAGACACTGAAGCTTTCTTT. This chain joins TRBV6-1 and TRBJ1-1, with a possible D match to TRBD1 (5 bases). The germline CDR1 and CDR2 sequences are MNHNS and SASEGT. The CDR3 sequence is 14 residues long. Trimming removed 6 bases from V and 3 bases from J, with 14 bases in between.

This clonotype showed up many times. This chain uses TRBV6-1 with TRBJ2-3; 12 nucleotides line up with TRBD2. Germline trimming cut 7 bases from V and 1 base from J; bases unmatched to any gene: 6. Germline V gene lookup returns CDR1 MNHNS and CDR2 SASEGT. CDR3 length equals 16 residues. The CDR3 region has the DNA TGTGCCAGCATCCTAGGACTAGCGGGGCGCACAGATACGCAGTATTTT. Protein: CASILGLAGRTDTQYF.

This clonotype was seen only a few times. CDR3 coding DNA: TGTGCCAGCAGCCCCGTCCGCTCTGGGGCCAACGTCCTGACTTTC. Translated: CASSPVRSGANVLTF. This chain joins TRBV14 and TRBJ2-6; no definite D call. CDR3 length: 15 amino acids. CDR1 and CDR2 from the germline V gene are SGHDN and FVKESK. V was shortened by 4 bases and J by 0 bases, with 7 bases between the two germline ends.

The table lists this clonotype with many counts. V gene TRBV6-2 or TRBV6-3 combines with J gene TRBJ2-5; TRBD2 is a possible D gene (5 bases). The V end lost 8 bases, the J end lost 5 bases, and 15 bases lay between the germline ends. The CDR3 is 13 residues long. Germline V gene lookup returns CDR1 MNHEY and CDR2 SVGEGT. Here the CDR3 reads CASERGPSETQYF. The DNA for the CDR3 is TGTGCCAGCGAAAGAGGGCCAAGTGAGACCCAGTACTTC.

This clonotype was observed a single time. Without the conserved terminal phenylalanine or tryptophan, this CDR3 likely stems from a read error. This chain connects TRBV11-2 to TRBJ2-2; D remains unclear. V lost 5 bases and J lost 4, with 11 bases in between. Germline assignment: CDR1 SGHAT and CDR2 FQNNGV. The CDR3 runs 14 residues. The CDR3 bases are TGTGCCAGCAGCCGTTCCGGGTCCACCGGGGAGCTGTTTTCT. It yields the protein CASSRSGSTGELFS.

This clonotype was observed many times. The chain has TRBV6-6 and TRBJ1-1; D is ambiguous. Deletions cut 2 bases from V and 3 bases from J, with 1 base between. Germline V gives CDR1 MNHNY, CDR2 SVGAGI (reference sequence). The CDR3 sequence is 11 residues long. CDR3 loop: CASSYHTEAFF. In nucleotides, the CDR3 is TGTGCCAGCAGTTACCACACTGAAGCTTTCTTT.

This clonotype has just one count. V usage is TRBV20-1 and J usage is TRBJ1-2, with D tentatively TRBD1 (5 bases). V shed 8 bases and J shed 8 bases, with 24 bases lying between them. The CDR3 totals 14 residues. Germline CDR1 DFQATT, CDR2 SNEGSKA (reference sequence). DNA of the CDR3: TGCAGTTCGAAGAGGGGAGGGCAGGCAATGGGCTACACCTTC. Translating gives CSSKRGGQAMGYTF.

This clonotype has at least ten counts. The V gene is TRBV6-1, the J gene TRBJ1-5, with D hard to call. Deletions cut 2 bases from V and 0 bases from J, with 11 bases between. Germline V gene data show CDR1 as MNHNS and CDR2 as SASEGT. The CDR3 consists of 16 residues. The CDR3 spells CASSESVTYSNQPQHF. The DNA for the CDR3 is TGTGCCAGCAGTGAAAGCGTAACTTATAGCAATCAGCCCCAGCATTTT.

The gene calls are TRBV25-1 and TRBJ1-2, with 7 nucleotides matching TRBD1. The CDR3 length is 17 residues. Germline CDR1 is MGHDK and CDR2 is SYGVNS. Trimming cost V 3 bases and J 1 base; bases outside gene matches: 11. CDR3 sequence reads: CASSEWRLGGDNYGYTF. As DNA, the CDR3 is TGTGCCAGCAGTGAGTGGAGACTAGGGGGCGATAACTATGGCTACACCTTC.

The chain joins TRBV3-1 to TRBJ1-1; TRBD1 matches 8 bases. This CDR3 is built from 17 residues. V was clipped by 3 bases and J by 6 bases; unmatched bases: 15. CDR1 LGHDT and CDR2 YNNKEL come from the germline V gene (reference sequence). In nucleotides, the CDR3 is TGTGCCAGCAGCCAGCGACTCATTCCACAGGGGGGGTCTGAAGCTTTCTTT. Translated, it gives CASSQRLIPQGGSEAFF.

This clonotype was counted between two and nine times. The gene calls are TRBV19 and TRBJ1-3, with D uncertain. The V gene lost 6 bases and the J gene lost 0 bases, with 9 bases spanning the gap. Germline V gives CDR1 LNHDA, CDR2 SQIVND (reference sequence). This CDR3 region has 14 residues. The CDR3 DNA reads as TGTGCCAGTAGACTCGGATCCTCTGGAAACACCATATATTTT. The encoded protein is CASRLGSSGNTIYF.

The chain has TRBV3-1 and TRBJ2-7; the D gene could be TRBD1 or TRBD2 (6 bases each). In germline, CDR1 is LGHDT, CDR2 YNNKEL (reference sequence). V was pared by 11 bases and J by 6 bases, with 23 bases between. The CDR3 consists of 14 residues. The CDR3 here is CASQDGPGGGEQYF. The DNA for the CDR3 is TGTGCCTCCCAGGACGGTCCCGGAGGGGGCGAGCAGTACTTC.

This clonotype was detected ten times or more. This chain connects TRBV5-1 to TRBJ2-1; D not resolved. The CDR3 extends over 11 amino acids. V was trimmed by 5 bases and J by 6 bases, leaving 6 bases between them. The germline V gene encodes CDR1 SGHRS and CDR2 YFSETQ. The CDR3 coding sequence is TGCGCCAGCAGTGGCTTCAATGAGCAGTTCTTC. This codes for CASSGFNEQFF.

Comments on this clonotype: A much larger clonotype is one base distant, so this may be a read error. The chain recombines TRBV11-2 with TRBJ2-7; a possible D gene is TRBD2 (6 bases). The end of the DNA aligns better with TRBJ2-1, so the J call may be wrong. The CDR3 length is 16 residues. Germline V CDR1 and CDR2: SGHAT, FQNNGV. The CDR3 loop is CASSLEFGGASYEQFF. CDR3 in DNA: TGTGCCAGCAGCTTAGAATTCGGCGGGGCCTCCTACGAGCAGTTCTTC.

This clonotype has a count of ten or more. The V and J genes are TRBV6-2 or TRBV6-3 and TRBJ1-1, with no clear D. Per the germline V gene, CDR1 is MNHEY and CDR2 is SVGEGT. V gave up 2 bases and J gave up 4 bases, with 5 bases separating them. The CDR3 extends over 12 amino acids. The CDR3 region is CASSYRFTEAFF. The CDR3 nucleotides are TGTGCCAGCAGTTACAGGTTCACTGAAGCTTTCTTT.

Ten or more counts support this clonotype. The V call is TRBV10-2, the J call TRBJ1-2; unclear D gene. The CDR3 consists of 14 residues. Trimming took off 0 bases at V and 5 bases at J, with 10 bases between the two ends. The germline gives CDR1 WSHSY, CDR2 SAAADI. CDR3 region: CASSESRAVYGYTF. CDR3 in DNA: TGCGCCAGCAGTGAGTCGAGGGCAGTTTATGGCTACACCTTC.

In this sample, this clonotype turned up a few times. The missing conserved phenylalanine or tryptophan at the end of this CDR3 makes a read error likely. The chain uses TRBV15 and TRBJ1-2, with unresolved D. CDR1 is LNHNV, CDR2 YYDKDF, per germline (reference sequence). The length of the CDR3 is 13 residues. The V gene lost 0 bases and the J gene lost 2 bases, with 4 bases spanning the gap. The CDR3 nucleotides read TGTGCCACCAGCAGAGACAGAAACTATGGCTACACCTCC. Translating gives CATSRDRNYGYTS.

The V call is TRBV6-5, the J call TRBJ1-1; unclear D gene. Trimming removed 1 base from V and 6 bases from J, with 12 bases in between. The CDR3 has 14 residues. Germline V gene sequence: CDR1 MNHEY, CDR2 SVGAGI. The CDR3 loop reads CASSYLSRFSEAFF. The DNA for the CDR3 is TGTGCCAGCAGTTACTTATCCCGTTTCTCTGAAGCTTTCTTT.

This clonotype was detected many times. The chain joins TRBV27 to TRBJ1-4; TRBD1 matches 9 bases. The CDR3 covers 15 residues. Germline V lookup: CDR1 MNHEY, CDR2 SMNVEV (reference sequence). V lost 3 bases, J lost 4 bases, and 3 bases stayed unmatched. The CDR3 DNA sequence: TGTGCCAGCAGTTTGCTGGGACAGGGTAATGAAAAACTGTTTTTT. This gives the protein CASSLLGQGNEKLFF.

This clonotype was recorded at least ten times. This chain links TRBV28 with TRBJ1-1; 9 bases map to TRBD1. CDR1 is MDHEN and CDR2 is SYDVKM in the germline V gene. V shed 6 bases and J 4 bases; nucleotides not matched to a gene: 6. CDR3 size: 14 residues. This chain's CDR3 is CASRYTGGGTEAFF. CDR3 DNA: TGTGCCAGCAGATATACAGGGGGCGGCACTGAAGCTTTCTTT.